This TCR beta chain was sequenced in a study of chemoradiotherapy in HPV16-positive cancers (dated by TCRdb to between 2021 and 2022). Broadly, across the study: Candidate HPV-specific T-cell clones and common TCR motifs were defined by functional T-cell assays performed on cells from a couple of HPV16-positive patients. The study set out to ask whether T-cell immunity against the HPV oncoproteins E6 and E7 changes over the course of chemoradiotherapy and whether that immunity affects survival. Next, the candidate HPV-specific TCRs and motifs were followed in TCR repertoires from over 85 patients with HPV-related cancers. What the work shows at the level of the full study, not this receptor alone: Expansion of candidate HPV-specific clones and E7-related TCR motifs was observed in the tumor microenvironment during treatment, whereas no such expansion was observed for non-HPV-specific T cells. In HPV16-positive patients, expansion of HPV-responsive T cells during chemoradiotherapy was found to be associated with improved recurrence-free survival. The functional definition of HPV-specific T cells was derived from only two HPV16-positive patients, and the survival association was reported for HPV16-positive patients.

Reading the germline V gene (reference sequence) gives CDR1 SGHKS and CDR2 YYEKEE. The trim is 0 bases for V and 2 bases for J, with a gap of 6 bases between the germline ends. From its cysteine to its phenylalanine, the CDR3 spans 13 amino acids. Only the CDR3 part of the read is kept: 39 bases, read in frame from the first base. The library was obtained by the immunoSEQ multiplex PCR assay. The source is immuneACCESS, and TCRdb retained only in-frame sequences with V and J called. Part of the clones is not carried over; for the studies checked, unresolved V genes explain less than half of this, and the remainder is unexplained. The sample has about 68,000 clones on record, 85% to 90% of them singletons. Of the sample, 4% to 4.5% falls within the top ten clones. A note on this clone: What this receptor recognizes is not known. The sample holds no much larger clone one base away, and base qualities are not on file.

Repertoires were sampled repeatedly over the course of chemoradiotherapy, so clonal expansion could be followed in the tumor microenvironment. This sequence originates from a human donor with HPV-associated anogenital cancer. Here the sequenced sample was blood, taken from a patient who underwent chemoradiotherapy. This chain joins TRBV5-5 to TRBJ2-7; the D gene remains uncertain. The CDR3 loop reads CASSLEAPYEQYF. The base sequence is TGTGCCAGCAGCTTGGAAGCTCCCTACGAGCAGTACTTC.